This record covers a single TCR beta chain. Seattle researchers signed up patients amid active infection and tracked them longitudinally. In the original workflow: Quantification of nucleated cells was approximated via reference gene primer amplification. Here immunoSEQ multiplex PCR was the method, and the copy in TCRdb shows in-frame clones only, minus some. That table furnishes V, J and clone size, whereas the DNA furnished D and trimming. The sample consists of 150,000 or so clones, 75% to 85% of them appearing once. Germline-derived CDR1 and CDR2 are SEHNR and FQNEAQ (reference sequence). The CDR3 covers 16 residues. V was shortened by 0 bases and J by 0 bases, with 11 bases between the two germline ends. The sample is drawn from a study of blood T cell repertoires in COVID-19. Overall study: Both acute and convalescent COVID-19 samples were obtained from the United States, Italy and Spain.

This TCR came from a woman aged 60 to 75 with COVID-19, enrolled during active disease. The genes are TRBV7-9 and TRBJ1-1, with D possibly matching TRBD1 (6 bases). Sequences were obtained from peripheral blood. CDR3 amino acids: CASSLAPGELNTEAFF. For the CDR3, the DNA is TGTGCCAGCAGCTTAGCGCCAGGGGAACTGAACACTGAAGCTTTCTTT.